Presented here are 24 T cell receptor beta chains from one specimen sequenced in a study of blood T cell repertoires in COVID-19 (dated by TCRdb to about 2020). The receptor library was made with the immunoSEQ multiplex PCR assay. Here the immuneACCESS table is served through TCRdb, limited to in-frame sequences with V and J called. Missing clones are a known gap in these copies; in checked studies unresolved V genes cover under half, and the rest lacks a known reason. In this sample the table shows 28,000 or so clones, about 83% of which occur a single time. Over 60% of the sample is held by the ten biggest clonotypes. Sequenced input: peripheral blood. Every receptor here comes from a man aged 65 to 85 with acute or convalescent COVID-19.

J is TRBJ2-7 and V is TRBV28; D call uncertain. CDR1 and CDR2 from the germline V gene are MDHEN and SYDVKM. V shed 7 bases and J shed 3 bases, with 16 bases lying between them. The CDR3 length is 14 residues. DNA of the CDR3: TGTGCCAGCACCCCGCTTGGAGCCATCTACGAGCAGTACTTC. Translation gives CASTPLGAIYEQYF.

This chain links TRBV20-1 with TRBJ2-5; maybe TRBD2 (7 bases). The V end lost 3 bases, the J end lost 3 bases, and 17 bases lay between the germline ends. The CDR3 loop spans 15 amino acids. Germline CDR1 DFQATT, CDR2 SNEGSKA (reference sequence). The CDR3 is CSASAPGGRKETQYF. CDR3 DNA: TGCAGTGCTAGTGCCCCGGGGGGCAGGAAAGAGACCCAGTACTTC.

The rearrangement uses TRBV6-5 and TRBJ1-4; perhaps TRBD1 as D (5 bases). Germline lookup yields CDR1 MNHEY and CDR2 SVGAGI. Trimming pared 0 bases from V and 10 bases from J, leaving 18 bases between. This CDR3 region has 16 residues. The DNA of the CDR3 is TGTGCCAGCAGTTACTCGGTGGCAGGGATATCTGGAAAACTGTTTTTT. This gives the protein CASSYSVAGISGKLFF.

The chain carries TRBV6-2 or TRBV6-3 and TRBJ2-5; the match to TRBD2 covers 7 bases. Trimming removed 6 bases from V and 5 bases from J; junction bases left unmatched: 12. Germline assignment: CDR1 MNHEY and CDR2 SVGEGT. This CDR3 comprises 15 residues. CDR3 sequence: CASSPGLPGAETQYF. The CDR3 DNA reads TGTGCCAGCAGCCCGGGACTACCCGGGGCCGAGACCCAGTACTTC.

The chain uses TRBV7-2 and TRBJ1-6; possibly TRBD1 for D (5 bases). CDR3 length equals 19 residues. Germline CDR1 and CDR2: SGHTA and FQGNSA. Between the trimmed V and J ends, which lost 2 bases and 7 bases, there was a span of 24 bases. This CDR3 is CASSLRRRGTRQRNSPLHF. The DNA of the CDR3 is TGTGCCAGCAGCTTAAGGCGAAGGGGTACGAGACAGAGGAATTCACCCCTCCACTTT.

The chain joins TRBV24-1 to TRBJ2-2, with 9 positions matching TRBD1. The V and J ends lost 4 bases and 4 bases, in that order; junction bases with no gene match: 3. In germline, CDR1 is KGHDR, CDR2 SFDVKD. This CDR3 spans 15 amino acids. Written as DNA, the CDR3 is TGTGCCACCAGTGACAAGACAGGGGGCACCGGGGAGCTGTTTTTT. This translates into CATSDKTGGTGELFF.

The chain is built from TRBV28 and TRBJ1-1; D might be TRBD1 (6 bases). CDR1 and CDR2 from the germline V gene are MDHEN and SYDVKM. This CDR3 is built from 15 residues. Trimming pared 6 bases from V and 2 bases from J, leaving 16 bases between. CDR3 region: CASRQGGSVNTEAFF. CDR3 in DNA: TGTGCCAGCAGACAGGGAGGGAGCGTTAACACTGAAGCTTTCTTT.

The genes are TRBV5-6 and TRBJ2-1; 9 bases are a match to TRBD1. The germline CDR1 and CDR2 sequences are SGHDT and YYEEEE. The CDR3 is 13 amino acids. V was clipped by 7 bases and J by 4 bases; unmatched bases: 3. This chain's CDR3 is CASGDRDYNEQFF. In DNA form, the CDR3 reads TGTGCCAGCGGGGACAGGGATTACAATGAGCAGTTCTTC. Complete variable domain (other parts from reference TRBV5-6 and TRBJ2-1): DAGVTQSPTHLIKTRGQQVTLRCSPKSGHDTVSWYQQALGQGPQFIFQYYEEEERQRGNFPDRFSGHQFPNYSSELNVNALLLGDSALYLCASGDRDYNEQFFGPGTRLTVL.

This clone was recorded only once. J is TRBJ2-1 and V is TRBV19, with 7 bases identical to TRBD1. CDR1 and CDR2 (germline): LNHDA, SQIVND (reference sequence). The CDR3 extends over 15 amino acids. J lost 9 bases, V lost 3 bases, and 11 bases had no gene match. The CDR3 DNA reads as TGTGCCAGTAGTATGAGGGGGCTCCCACCGGGTGAGCAGTTCTTC. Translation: CASSMRGLPPGEQFF.

CDR3 nucleotide sequence: TGTGCCAGCAGCTTAGGACTAGGGACGGCGGGCTACACCTTC. It encodes CASSLGLGTAGYTF. J is TRBJ1-2 and V is TRBV7-2; tentative D call: TRBD1 (5 bases). Trimming took off 1 base at V and 8 bases at J, with 14 bases between the two ends. Per the germline V gene, CDR1 is SGHTA and CDR2 is FQGNSA. The length of the CDR3 is 14 residues.

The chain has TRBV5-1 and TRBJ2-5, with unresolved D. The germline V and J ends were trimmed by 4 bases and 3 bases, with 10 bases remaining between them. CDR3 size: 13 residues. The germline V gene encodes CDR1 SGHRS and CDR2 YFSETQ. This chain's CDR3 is CASSQPSEETQYF. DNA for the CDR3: TGCGCCAGCAGCCAACCATCAGAAGAGACCCAGTACTTC.

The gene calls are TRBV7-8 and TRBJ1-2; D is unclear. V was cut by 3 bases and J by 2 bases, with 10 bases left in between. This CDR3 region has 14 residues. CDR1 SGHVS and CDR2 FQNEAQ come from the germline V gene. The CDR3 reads CASSLSSLNYGYTF. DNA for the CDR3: TGTGCCAGCAGCTTGAGTAGCTTGAACTATGGCTACACCTTC. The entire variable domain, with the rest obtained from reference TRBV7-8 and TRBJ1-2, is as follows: GAGVSQSPRYKVAKRGQDVALRCDPISGHVSLFWYQQALGQGPEFLTYFQNEAQLDKSGLPSDRFFAERPEGSVSTLKIQRTQQEDSAVYLCASSLSSLNYGYTFGSGTRLTVV.

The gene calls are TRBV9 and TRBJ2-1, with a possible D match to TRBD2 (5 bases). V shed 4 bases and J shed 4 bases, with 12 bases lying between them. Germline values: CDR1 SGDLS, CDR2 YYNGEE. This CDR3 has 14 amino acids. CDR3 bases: TGTGCCAGCAGCCCCCGGACTGTATACAATGAGCAGTTCTTC. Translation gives CASSPRTVYNEQFF.

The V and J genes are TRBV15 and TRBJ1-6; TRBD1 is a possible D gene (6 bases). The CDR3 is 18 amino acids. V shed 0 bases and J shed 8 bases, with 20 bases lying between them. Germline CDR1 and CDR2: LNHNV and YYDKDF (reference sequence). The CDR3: CATSRDPGHRMRDSPLHF. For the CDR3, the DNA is TGTGCCACCAGCAGAGATCCGGGACATAGAATGCGGGATTCACCCCTCCACTTT.

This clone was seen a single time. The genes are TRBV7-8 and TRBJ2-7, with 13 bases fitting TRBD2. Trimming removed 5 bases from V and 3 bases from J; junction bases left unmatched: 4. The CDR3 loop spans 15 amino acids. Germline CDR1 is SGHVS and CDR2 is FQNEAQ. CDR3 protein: CASSRGLAGNYEQYF. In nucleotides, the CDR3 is TGTGCCAGCAGCCGGGGACTAGCGGGAAACTACGAGCAGTACTTC.

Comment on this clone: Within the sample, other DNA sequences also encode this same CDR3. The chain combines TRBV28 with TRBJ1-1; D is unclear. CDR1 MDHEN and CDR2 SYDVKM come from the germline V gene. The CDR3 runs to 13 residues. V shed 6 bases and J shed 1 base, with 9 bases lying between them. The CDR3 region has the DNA TGTGCCAGCAGCCCGCCGGGGAACACTGAAGCTTTCTTT. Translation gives CASSPPGNTEAFF.

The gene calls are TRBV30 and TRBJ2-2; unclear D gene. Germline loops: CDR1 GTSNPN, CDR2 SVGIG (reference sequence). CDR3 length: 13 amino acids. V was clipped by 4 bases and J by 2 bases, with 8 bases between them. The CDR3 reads CAWTSFNTGELFF. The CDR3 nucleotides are TGTGCCTGGACCAGTTTCAACACCGGGGAGCTGTTTTTT.

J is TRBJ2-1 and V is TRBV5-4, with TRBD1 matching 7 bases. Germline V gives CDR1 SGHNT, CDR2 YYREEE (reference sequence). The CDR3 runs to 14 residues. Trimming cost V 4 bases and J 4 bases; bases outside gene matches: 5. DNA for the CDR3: TGTGCCAGCAGCCCCGGACAGGCGTACAATGAGCAGTTCTTC. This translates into CASSPGQAYNEQFF.

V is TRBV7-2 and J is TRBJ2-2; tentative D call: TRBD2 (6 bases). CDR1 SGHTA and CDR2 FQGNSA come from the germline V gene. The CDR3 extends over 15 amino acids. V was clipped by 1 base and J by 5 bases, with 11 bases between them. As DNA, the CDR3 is TGTGCCAGCAGCTTAGGGTGGGCGGGGACCGGGGAGCTGTTTTTT. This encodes CASSLGWAGTGELFF. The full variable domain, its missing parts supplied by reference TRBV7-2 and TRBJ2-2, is GAGVSQSPSNKVTEKGKDVELRCDPISGHTALYWYRQSLGQGLEFLIYFQGNSAPDKSGLPSDRFSAERTGGSVSTLTIQRTQQEDSAVYLCASSLGWAGTGELFFGEGSRLTVL.

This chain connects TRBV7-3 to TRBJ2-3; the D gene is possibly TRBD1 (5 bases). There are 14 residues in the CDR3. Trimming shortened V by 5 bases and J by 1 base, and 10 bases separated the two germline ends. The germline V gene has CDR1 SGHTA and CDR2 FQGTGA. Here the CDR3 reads CASSMQGGTDTQYF. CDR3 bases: TGTGCCAGCAGCATGCAGGGTGGCACAGATACGCAGTATTTT.

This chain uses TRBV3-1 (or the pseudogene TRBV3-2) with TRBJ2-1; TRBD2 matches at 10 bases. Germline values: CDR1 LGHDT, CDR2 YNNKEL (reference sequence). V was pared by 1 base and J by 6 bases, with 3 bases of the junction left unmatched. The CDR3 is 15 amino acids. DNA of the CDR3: TGTGCCAGCAGCCAAGCGCGGACTAGCGGCAATGAGCAGTTCTTC. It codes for CASSQARTSGNEQFF.

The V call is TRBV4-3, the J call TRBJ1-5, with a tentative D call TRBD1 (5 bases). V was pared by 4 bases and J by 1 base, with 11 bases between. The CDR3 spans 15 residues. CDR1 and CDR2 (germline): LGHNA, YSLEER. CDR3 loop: CASSLEGASNQPQHF. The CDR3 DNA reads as TGCGCCAGCAGCCTCGAAGGGGCAAGCAATCAGCCCCAGCATTTT.

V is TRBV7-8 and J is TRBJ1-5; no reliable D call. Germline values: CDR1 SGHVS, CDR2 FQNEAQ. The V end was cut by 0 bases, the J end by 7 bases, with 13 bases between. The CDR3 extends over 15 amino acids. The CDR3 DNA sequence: TGTGCCAGCAGCTTAGCGGTACTCCAACTCCAGCCCCAGCATTTT. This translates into CASSLAVLQLQPQHF. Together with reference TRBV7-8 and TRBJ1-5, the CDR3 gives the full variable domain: GAGVSQSPRYKVAKRGQDVALRCDPISGHVSLFWYQQALGQGPEFLTYFQNEAQLDKSGLPSDRFFAERPEGSVSTLKIQRTQQEDSAVYLCASSLAVLQLQPQHFGDGTRLSIL.

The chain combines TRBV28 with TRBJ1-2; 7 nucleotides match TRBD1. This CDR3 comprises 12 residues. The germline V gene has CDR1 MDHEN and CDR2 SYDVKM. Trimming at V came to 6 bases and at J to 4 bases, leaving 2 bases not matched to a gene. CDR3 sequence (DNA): TGTGCCAGCAGGCAGGGGGGCTATGGCTACACCTTC. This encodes CASRQGGYGYTF.